These 26 T cell receptor beta chains share one sample of origin, sequenced in a study of cytomegalovirus exposure and HLA in healthy donors (dated by TCRdb to 2017 to 2019). The protocol used for the library was the immunoSEQ multiplex PCR assay. The multiplex PCR relied on a mix of 60 forward primers for TCR Vbeta segments and 13 reverse primers for TCR Jbeta segments. As stored in TCRdb, this immuneACCESS dataset retains in-frame rearrangements with V and J assigned. A fraction of the clones does not appear; measured against another copy, unresolved V genes explain less than half of the discrepancy, and the remainder lacks a known reason. The sample includes some 90,000 clones, with over 70% observed a single time. Approximately 2% of the sample lies in the top ten. The sample was PBMCs. These TCRs come from a boy aged 5-17 years in good health and CMV-seronegative.

This chain uses TRBV19 with TRBJ1-1; D is unresolved. The V end lost 9 bases, the J end lost 2 bases, and 13 bases lay between the germline ends. CDR1 is LNHDA, CDR2 SQIVND, per germline (reference sequence). The CDR3 contains 13 residues. CDR3 coding DNA: TGTGCCAGCGCCAATAGTCGAAACACTGAAGCTTTCTTT. Amino acid sequence: CASANSRNTEAFF.

The chain employs TRBV25-1 and TRBJ2-3; D perhaps matches TRBD2 (6 bases). Germline loops: CDR1 MGHDK, CDR2 SYGVNS. Trimming removed 2 bases from V and 2 bases from J, with 11 bases in between. The CDR3 has 15 residues. This CDR3 reads CASSEGDFPTDTQYF. DNA of the CDR3: TGTGCCAGCAGTGAAGGGGACTTTCCCACAGATACGCAGTATTTT. Full variable domain (missing parts from reference TRBV25-1 and TRBJ2-3): EADIYQTPRYLVIGTGKKITLECSQTMGHDKMYWYQQDPGMELHLIHYSYGVNSTEKGDLSSESTVSRIRTEHFPLTLESARPSHTSQYLCASSEGDFPTDTQYFGPGTRLTVL.

Here the CDR3 reads CASSSSVGTDTQYF. The CDR3 region has the DNA TGTGCCAGCAGCTCGTCGGTTGGCACAGATACGCAGTATTTT. The chain recombines TRBV7-9 with TRBJ2-3; D unresolved. This CDR3 has 14 residues. From germline, CDR1 is SEHNR and CDR2 FQNEAQ (reference sequence). V shed 4 bases and J shed 1 base, with 9 bases lying between them.

This sequence joins TRBV7-9 and TRBJ2-7, with D unclear. The CDR3 is 15 residues long. Germline loops: CDR1 SEHNR, CDR2 FQNEAQ (reference sequence). V lost 5 bases and J lost 1, with 15 bases in between. CDR3 amino acids: CASSIESGRSYEQYF. The CDR3 DNA is TGTGCCAGCAGCATTGAGTCCGGCAGGTCCTACGAGCAGTACTTC.

This sequence joins TRBV19 and TRBJ1-1, with 7 bases aligning to TRBD1. Germline CDR1 and CDR2: LNHDA and SQIVND (reference sequence). This CDR3 is built from 13 residues. V was pared by 6 bases and J by 1 base, with 2 bases of the junction left unmatched. This CDR3 is CASSYRGNTEAFF. CDR3 nucleotides: TGTGCCAGTAGCTACAGGGGGAACACTGAAGCTTTCTTT. The whole variable domain, remainder taken from reference TRBV19 and TRBJ1-1, is DGGITQSPKYLFRKEGQNVTLSCEQNLNHDAMYWYRQDPGQGLRLIYYSQIVNDFQKGDIAEGYSVSREKKESFPLTVTSAQKNPTAFYLCASSYRGNTEAFFGQGTRLTVV.

The genes are TRBV30 and TRBJ1-6; D is ambiguous. The germline V and J ends were trimmed by 3 bases and 7 bases, with 13 bases remaining between them. Germline CDR1 reads GTSNPN; CDR2 reads SVGIG (reference sequence). This CDR3 contains 14 residues. In nucleotides, the CDR3 is TGTGCCTGGAGCCCCCGGGGAGGAAATTCACCCCTCCACTTT. Translated, it gives CAWSPRGGNSPLHF.

In DNA, the CDR3 is TGTGCCGCGGGGGGAGGGGGGGCGAGTTCACCCCTCCACTTT. Protein sequence: CAAGGGGASSPLHF. The chain recombines TRBV10-3 with TRBJ1-6; D may be TRBD1 (6 bases). The CDR3 extends over 14 amino acids. Germline V gene sequence: CDR1 ENHRY, CDR2 SYGVKD. The V end lost 11 bases, the J end lost 9 bases, and 20 bases lay between the germline ends.

CDR3 sequence reads: CASSVAWRDEQFF. The DNA of the CDR3 is TGTGCCAGCAGTGTTGCCTGGCGGGATGAGCAGTTCTTC. V is TRBV25-1 and J is TRBJ2-1; TRBD2 might be the D (5 bases). The CDR3 is made up of 13 amino acids. V was pared by 4 bases and J by 8 bases, with 12 bases between. Germline lookup yields CDR1 MGHDK and CDR2 SYGVNS.

The chain has TRBV30 and TRBJ1-2, with D tentatively TRBD1 (6 bases). The germline V gene has CDR1 GTSNPN and CDR2 SVGIG (reference sequence). V was trimmed by 2 bases and J by 7 bases, leaving 26 bases between them. The CDR3 extends over 17 amino acids. The CDR3 nucleotides are TGTGCCTGGAGTTATGAGACAGGCGACCGCCAGCTCAGTGGCTACACCTTC. Encoded protein: CAWSYETGDRQLSGYTF.

The V and J genes are TRBV9 and TRBJ2-7; 15 bases fit TRBD2. CDR3 length: 15 residues. Germline CDR1 and CDR2: SGDLS and YYNGEE. The J segment lost 7 bases and the V segment lost 4 bases, leaving 6 bases of the junction unmatched. CDR3 bases: TGTGCCAGCAGCCCCCGGACTAGCGGGAGGGGGGAGCAGTACTTC. Residues: CASSPRTSGRGEQYF.

The V and J genes are TRBV4-3 and TRBJ1-1; 10 bases map to TRBD1. Germline lookup yields CDR1 LGHNA and CDR2 YSLEER. The CDR3 loop spans 15 amino acids. V gave up 1 base and J gave up 5 bases; unmatched junction bases: 4. The CDR3 region is CASSQADRGRTEAFF. The CDR3 nucleotides are TGCGCCAGCAGCCAAGCGGACAGGGGGAGGACTGAAGCTTTCTTT.

This chain connects TRBV5-1 to TRBJ2-5; the match to TRBD2 covers 12 bases. The CDR3 extends over 17 amino acids. V lost 3 bases to trimming and J lost 3 bases; unmatched junction nucleotides: 9. The germline gives CDR1 SGHRS, CDR2 YFSETQ. The CDR3 reads CASSSRPASGREETQYF. The DNA for the CDR3 is TGCGCCAGCAGCTCCCGCCCCGCTAGCGGGAGGGAAGAGACCCAGTACTTC.

This clone came up a few times. This rearrangement joins TRBV7-9 to TRBJ2-1; 7 nucleotides align to TRBD1. Germline V CDR1 and CDR2: SEHNR, FQNEAQ (reference sequence). The CDR3 has 13 amino acids. V was pared by 4 bases and J by 10 bases, with 7 bases of the junction left unmatched. CDR3 in amino acids: CASSWTGFREQFF. The DNA of the CDR3 is TGTGCCAGCAGCTGGACAGGTTTCAGGGAGCAGTTCTTC.

This chain joins TRBV7-9 and TRBJ2-7, with D unresolved. The germline V gene encodes CDR1 SEHNR and CDR2 FQNEAQ (reference sequence). Trimming stripped 2 bases from V and 1 base from J, with 3 bases between. CDR3 length: 12 residues. CDR3 in DNA: TGTGCCAGCAGCTTACCTTCCTACGAGCAGTACTTC. This translates into CASSLPSYEQYF.

The chain recombines TRBV28 with TRBJ2-5, with 7 bases lining up with TRBD2. Germline CDR1 and CDR2: MDHEN and SYDVKM. J was trimmed by 2 bases and V by 4 bases; bases with no gene match: 7. The CDR3 length is 15 residues. CDR3 amino acids: CASSSPGRGQETQYF. Here the CDR3 DNA reads TGTGCCAGCAGTTCCCCAGGGAGGGGACAAGAGACCCAGTACTTC.

This chain joins TRBV28 and TRBJ1-4, with a weak D call TRBD1 (5 bases). The germline V gene has CDR1 MDHEN and CDR2 SYDVKM. V dropped 5 bases and J dropped 8 bases, with 15 bases sitting between them. This CDR3 region has 14 residues. This CDR3 is CASSPGTAGEKLFF. Written as DNA, the CDR3 is TGTGCCAGCAGTCCCGGGACGGCGGGGGAAAAACTGTTTTTT. The full variable domain, its missing parts supplied by reference TRBV28 and TRBJ1-4, is DVKVTQSSRYLVKRTGEKVFLECVQDMDHENMFWYRQDPGLGLRLIYFSYDVKMKEKGDIPEGYSVSREKKERFSLILESASTNQTSMYLCASSPGTAGEKLFFGSGTQLSVL.

This clone was observed a single time. This rearrangement joins TRBV5-4 to TRBJ2-5; TRBD2 is a possible D gene (7 bases). CDR1 SGHNT and CDR2 YYREEE come from the germline V gene (reference sequence). The CDR3 is 16 residues long. V was cut by 4 bases and J by 0 bases, with 16 bases left in between. CDR3 sequence reads: CASSRMGGGYQETQYF. In DNA form, the CDR3 reads TGTGCCAGCAGCCGGATGGGGGGGGGCTACCAAGAGACCCAGTACTTC.

The chain employs TRBV4-3 and TRBJ1-4; 9 positions agree with TRBD1. This CDR3 comprises 16 residues. CDR1 is LGHNA, CDR2 YSLEER, per germline. The trim removed 3 bases at V and 8 bases at J, leaving 10 bases unmatched. The CDR3 nucleotides are TGCGCCAGCAGCCATCTTCCGGGACAGGGACGGGAAAAACTGTTTTTT. Residues: CASSHLPGQGREKLFF.

This chain links TRBV6-1 with TRBJ2-7; 14 bases fit TRBD2. The V segment lost 6 bases and the J segment 6 bases; nucleotides outside the gene matches: 4. Looked up from germline, CDR1 is MNHNS and CDR2 is SASEGT. The CDR3 extends over 14 amino acids. The CDR3 DNA follows: TGTGCCAGCAGAACCGGGACTAGCGGGAGCGAGCAGTACTTC. Translation gives CASRTGTSGSEQYF.

This chain links TRBV29-1 with TRBJ1-4; D is unclear. The length of the CDR3 is 16 residues. With 5 bases removed from V and 0 bases from J, the gap between germline ends came to 16 bases. Germline assignment: CDR1 SQVTM and CDR2 ANQGSEA. The CDR3 loop reads CSVSNNGDSTNEKLFF. The CDR3 coding sequence is TGCAGCGTTTCAAATAACGGGGATTCAACTAATGAAAAACTGTTTTTT.

The V call is TRBV7-6, the J call TRBJ2-7; TRBD2 aligns across 8 bases. This CDR3 has 15 residues. The V gene end was trimmed by 5 bases and the J gene end by 5 bases; junction bases not matched to a gene: 11. Germline loops: CDR1 SGHVS, CDR2 FNYEAQ. The CDR3 here is CASSQLADHPHEQYF. The CDR3 DNA follows: TGTGCCAGCAGCCAACTAGCGGACCATCCCCACGAGCAGTACTTC.

The chain couples TRBV7-9 to TRBJ2-1; 10 nucleotides align to TRBD2. CDR1 SEHNR and CDR2 FQNEAQ come from the germline V gene (reference sequence). V lost 1 base, J lost 4 bases, and 4 bases stayed unmatched. The CDR3 runs 16 residues. The CDR3 DNA reads TGTGCCAGCAGCTTAGGAGAGCGGGGGGGATACAATGAGCAGTTCTTC. Its protein is CASSLGERGGYNEQFF. The entire variable domain, with the rest obtained from reference TRBV7-9 and TRBJ2-1, is as follows: DTGVSQNPRHKITKRGQNVTFRCDPISEHNRLYWYRQTLGQGPEFLTYFQNEAQLEKSRLLSDRFSAERPKGSFSTLEIQRTEQGDSAMYLCASSLGERGGYNEQFFGPGTRLTVL.

This clone appeared once. This chain links TRBV27 with TRBJ1-5; possibly TRBD1 for D (5 bases). Trimming took off 10 bases at V and 0 bases at J, with 7 bases between the two ends. Germline V lookup: CDR1 MNHEY, CDR2 SMNVEV (reference sequence). This CDR3 has 12 residues. The CDR3 loop reads CATGFSNQPQHF. CDR3 coding DNA: TGTGCCACAGGGTTTAGCAATCAGCCCCAGCATTTT.

This clone has just a few counts. The rearrangement links TRBV6-4 to TRBJ1-6; 12 bases fit TRBD1. The CDR3 length is 16 residues. V shed 0 bases and J 7 bases; nucleotides not matched to a gene: 1. Germline CDR1 MRHNA, CDR2 SNTAGT. The CDR3 DNA is TGTGCCAGCAGTGACTCGGGACAGGGGGCGAATTCACCCCTCCACTTT. Translated, it gives CASSDSGQGANSPLHF.

This chain connects TRBV6-5 to TRBJ1-5; the match to TRBD1 covers 7 bases. In germline, CDR1 is MNHEY, CDR2 SVGAGI. The junction had 7 bases not matched to a gene; V was cut back by 4 bases and J by 16 bases. The CDR3 sequence is 11 residues long. CDR3 residues: CASSFRDSEHF. CDR3 DNA: TGTGCCAGCAGTTTCCGGGACAGCGAACATTTT.

The rearrangement links TRBV18 to TRBJ2-6; 7 bases are a match to TRBD1. With 3 bases clipped from V and 2 bases from J, the junction kept 1 base outside the gene matches. Germline lookup yields CDR1 KGHSH and CDR2 LQKENI. CDR3 length: 15 amino acids. The CDR3 reads CASSPGQAGANVLTF. CDR3 DNA: TGTGCCAGCTCACCTGGACAGGCTGGGGCCAACGTCCTGACTTTC.